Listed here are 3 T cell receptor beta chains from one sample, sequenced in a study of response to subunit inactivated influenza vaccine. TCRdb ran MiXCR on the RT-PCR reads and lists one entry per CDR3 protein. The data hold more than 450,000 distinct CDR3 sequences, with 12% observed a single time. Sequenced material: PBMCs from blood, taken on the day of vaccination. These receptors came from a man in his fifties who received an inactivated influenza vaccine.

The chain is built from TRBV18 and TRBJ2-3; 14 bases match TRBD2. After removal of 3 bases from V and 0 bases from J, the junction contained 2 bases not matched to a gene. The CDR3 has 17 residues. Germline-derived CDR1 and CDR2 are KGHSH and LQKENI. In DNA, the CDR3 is TGTGCCAGCTCACCCTGGACTAGCGGGGGGAGCACAGATACGCAGTATTTT. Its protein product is CASSPWTSGGSTDTQYF.

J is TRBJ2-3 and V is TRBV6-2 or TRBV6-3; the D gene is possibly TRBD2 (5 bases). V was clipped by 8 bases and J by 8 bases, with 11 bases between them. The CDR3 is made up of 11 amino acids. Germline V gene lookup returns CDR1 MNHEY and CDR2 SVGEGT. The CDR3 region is CASAGVSTQYF. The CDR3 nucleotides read TGTGCCAGCGCCGGGGTCTCTACGCAGTATTTT.

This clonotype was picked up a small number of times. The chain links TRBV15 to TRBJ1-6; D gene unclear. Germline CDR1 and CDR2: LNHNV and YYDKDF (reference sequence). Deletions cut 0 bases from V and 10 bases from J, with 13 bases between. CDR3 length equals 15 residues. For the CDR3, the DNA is TGTGCCACCAGCAGAGATGCGGGGATCGGCTCACCCCTCCACTTT. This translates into CATSRDAGIGSPLHF.